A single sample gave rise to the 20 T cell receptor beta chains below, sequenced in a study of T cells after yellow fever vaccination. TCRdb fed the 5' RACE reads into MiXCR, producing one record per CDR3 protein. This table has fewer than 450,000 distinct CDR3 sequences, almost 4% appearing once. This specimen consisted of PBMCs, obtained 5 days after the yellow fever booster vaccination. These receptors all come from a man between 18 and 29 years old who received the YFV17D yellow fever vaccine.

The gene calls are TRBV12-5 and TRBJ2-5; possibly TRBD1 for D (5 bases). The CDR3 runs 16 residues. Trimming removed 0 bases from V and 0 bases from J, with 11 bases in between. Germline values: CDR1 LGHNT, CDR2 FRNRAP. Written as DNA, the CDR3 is TGTGCTAGTGGTTTGGTAAGGCAAGGGGACCAAGAGACCCAGTACTTC. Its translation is CASGLVRQGDQETQYF.

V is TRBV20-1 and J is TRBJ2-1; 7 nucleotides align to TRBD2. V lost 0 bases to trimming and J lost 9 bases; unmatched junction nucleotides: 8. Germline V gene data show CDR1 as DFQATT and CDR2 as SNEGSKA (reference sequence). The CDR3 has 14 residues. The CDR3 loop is CSARDLMAGVEQFF. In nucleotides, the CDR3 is TGCAGTGCTAGAGATCTCATGGCGGGGGTTGAGCAGTTCTTC.

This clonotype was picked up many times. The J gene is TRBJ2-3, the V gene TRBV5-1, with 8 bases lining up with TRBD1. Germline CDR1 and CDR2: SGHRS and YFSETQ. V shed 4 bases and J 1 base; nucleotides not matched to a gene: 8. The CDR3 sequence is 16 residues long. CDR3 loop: CASSRDPGQGTDTQYF. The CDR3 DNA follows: TGCGCCAGCAGCCGGGATCCGGGACAGGGCACAGATACGCAGTATTTT.

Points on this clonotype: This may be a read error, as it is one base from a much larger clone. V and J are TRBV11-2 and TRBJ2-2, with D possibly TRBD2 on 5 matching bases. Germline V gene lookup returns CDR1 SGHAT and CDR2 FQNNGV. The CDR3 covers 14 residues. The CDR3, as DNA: TGTGCCAGCAGCTTAGGGCAGGTCACCGGGGAGCTGATTTTT. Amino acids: CASSLGQVTGELIF.

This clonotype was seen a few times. The DNA of the CDR3 is TGTGCCAGCAGGAACAGGGTTTACGAGCAGTACTTC. Translation: CASRNRVYEQYF. This chain connects TRBV7-2 to TRBJ2-7, with D tentatively TRBD1 (6 bases). The CDR3 contains 12 residues. V was shortened by 6 bases and J by 4 bases, with 10 bases between the two germline ends. Germline V CDR1 and CDR2: SGHTA, FQGNSA.

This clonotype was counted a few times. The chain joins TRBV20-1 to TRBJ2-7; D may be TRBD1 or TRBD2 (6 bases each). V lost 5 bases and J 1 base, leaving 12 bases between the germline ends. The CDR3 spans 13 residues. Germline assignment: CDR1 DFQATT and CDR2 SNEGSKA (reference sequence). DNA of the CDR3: TGCAGTGCTCGCGGGACAAGGTCCTACGAGCAGTACGTC. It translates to CSARGTRSYEQYV.

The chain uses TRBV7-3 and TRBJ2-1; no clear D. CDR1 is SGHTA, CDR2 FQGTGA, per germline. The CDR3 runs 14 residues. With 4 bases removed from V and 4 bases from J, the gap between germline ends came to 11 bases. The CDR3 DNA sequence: TGTGCCAGCAGCTACGCAGCCGCATACAATGAGCAGTTCTTC. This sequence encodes CASSYAAAYNEQFF. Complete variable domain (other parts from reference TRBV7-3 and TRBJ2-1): GAGVSQTPSNKVTEKGKYVELRCDPISGHTALYWYRQSLGQGPEFLIYFQGTGAADDSGLPNDRFFAVRPEGSVSTLKIQRTERGDSAVYLCASSYAAAYNEQFFGPGTRLTVL.

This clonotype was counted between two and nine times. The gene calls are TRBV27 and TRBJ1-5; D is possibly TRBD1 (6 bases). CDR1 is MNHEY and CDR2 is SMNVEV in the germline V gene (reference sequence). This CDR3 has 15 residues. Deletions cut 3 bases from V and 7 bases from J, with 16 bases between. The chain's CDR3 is CASSFGSGVEQPQHF. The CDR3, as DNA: TGTGCCAGCAGTTTTGGGTCAGGGGTTGAACAGCCCCAGCATTTT.

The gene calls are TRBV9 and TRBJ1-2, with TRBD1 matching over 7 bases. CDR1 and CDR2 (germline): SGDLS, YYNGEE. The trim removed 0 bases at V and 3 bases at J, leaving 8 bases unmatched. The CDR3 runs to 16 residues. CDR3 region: CASSVATPTGDYGYTF. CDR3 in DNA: TGTGCCAGCAGCGTAGCGACACCCACAGGGGACTATGGCTACACCTTC.

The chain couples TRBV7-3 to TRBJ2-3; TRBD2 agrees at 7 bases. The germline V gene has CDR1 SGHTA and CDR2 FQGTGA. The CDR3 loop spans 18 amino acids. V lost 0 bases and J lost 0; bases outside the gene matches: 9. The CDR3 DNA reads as TGTGCCAGCAGCTTAACAGGATTGGGCGGGGGAAGCACAGATACGCAGTATTTT. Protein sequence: CASSLTGLGGGSTDTQYF.

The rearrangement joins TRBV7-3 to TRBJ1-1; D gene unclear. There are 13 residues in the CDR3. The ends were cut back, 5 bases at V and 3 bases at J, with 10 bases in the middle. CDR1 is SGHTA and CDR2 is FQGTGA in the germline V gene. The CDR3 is CASSLDWDTEAFF. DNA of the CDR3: TGTGCCAGCAGCCTCGACTGGGACACTGAAGCTTTCTTT. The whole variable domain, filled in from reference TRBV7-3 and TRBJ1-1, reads GAGVSQTPSNKVTEKGKYVELRCDPISGHTALYWYRQSLGQGPEFLIYFQGTGAADDSGLPNDRFFAVRPEGSVSTLKIQRTERGDSAVYLCASSLDWDTEAFFGQGTRLTVV.

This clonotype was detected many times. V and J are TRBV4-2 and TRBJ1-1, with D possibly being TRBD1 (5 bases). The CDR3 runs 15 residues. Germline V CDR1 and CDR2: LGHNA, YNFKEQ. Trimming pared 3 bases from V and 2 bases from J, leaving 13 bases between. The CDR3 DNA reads TGTGCCAGCAGCCATGGAGGGGTTAGTAACACTGAAGCTTTCTTT. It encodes CASSHGGVSNTEAFF.

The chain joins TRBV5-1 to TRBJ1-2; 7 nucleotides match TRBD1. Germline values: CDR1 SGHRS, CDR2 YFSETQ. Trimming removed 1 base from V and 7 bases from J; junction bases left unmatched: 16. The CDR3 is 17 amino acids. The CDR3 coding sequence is TGCGCCAGCAGCTTGTTGGGACAGAACTCAGGGGTCTTTGGCTACACCTTC. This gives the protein CASSLLGQNSGVFGYTF.

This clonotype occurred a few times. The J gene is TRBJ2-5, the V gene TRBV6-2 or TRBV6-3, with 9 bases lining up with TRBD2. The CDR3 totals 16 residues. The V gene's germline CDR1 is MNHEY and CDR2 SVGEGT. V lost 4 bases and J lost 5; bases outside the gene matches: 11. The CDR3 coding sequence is TGTGCCAGCAGTTCGCGAATAGCGGGGGATCTGGAGACCCAGTACTTC. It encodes CASSSRIAGDLETQYF.

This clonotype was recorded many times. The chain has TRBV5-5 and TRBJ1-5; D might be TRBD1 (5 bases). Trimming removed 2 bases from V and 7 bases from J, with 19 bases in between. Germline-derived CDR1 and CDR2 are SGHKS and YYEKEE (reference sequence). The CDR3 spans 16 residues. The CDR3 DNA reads TGTGCCAGCAGCTTCGACACCCAAAGGGGTAGACAGCCCCAGCATTTT. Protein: CASSFDTQRGRQPQHF.

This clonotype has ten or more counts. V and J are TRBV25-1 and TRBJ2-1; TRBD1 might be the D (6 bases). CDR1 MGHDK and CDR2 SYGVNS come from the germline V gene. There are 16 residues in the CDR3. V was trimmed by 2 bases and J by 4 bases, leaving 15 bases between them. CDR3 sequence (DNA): TGTGCCAGCAGTGAACGCCCCGGGACACTTTACAATGAGCAGTTCTTC. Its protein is CASSERPGTLYNEQFF.

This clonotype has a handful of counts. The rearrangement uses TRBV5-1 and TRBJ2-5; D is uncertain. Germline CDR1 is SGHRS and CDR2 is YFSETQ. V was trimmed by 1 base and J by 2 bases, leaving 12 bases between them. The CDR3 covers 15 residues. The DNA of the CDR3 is TGCGCCAGCAGCTTGACTACCGGATATCAAGAGACCCAGTACTTC. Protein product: CASSLTTGYQETQYF.

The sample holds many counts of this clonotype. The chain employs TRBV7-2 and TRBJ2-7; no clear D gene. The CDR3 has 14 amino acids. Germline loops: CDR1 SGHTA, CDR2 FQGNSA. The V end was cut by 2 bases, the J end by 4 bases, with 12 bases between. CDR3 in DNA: TGTGCCAGCAGCTTAAGGTTGGGTCGGTACGAGCAGTACTTC. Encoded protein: CASSLRLGRYEQYF.

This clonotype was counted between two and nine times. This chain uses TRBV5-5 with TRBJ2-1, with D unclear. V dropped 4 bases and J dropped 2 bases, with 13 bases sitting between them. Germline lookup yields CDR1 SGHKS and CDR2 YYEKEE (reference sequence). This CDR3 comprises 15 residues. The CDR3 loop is CASSIAPPAYNEQFF. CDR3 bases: TGTGCCAGCAGCATAGCACCCCCGGCCTACAATGAGCAGTTCTTC.

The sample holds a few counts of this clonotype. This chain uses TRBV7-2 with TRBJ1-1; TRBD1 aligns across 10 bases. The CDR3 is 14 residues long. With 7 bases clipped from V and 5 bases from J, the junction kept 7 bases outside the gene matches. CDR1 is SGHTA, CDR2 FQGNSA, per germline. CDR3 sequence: CASTPDRGRTEAFF. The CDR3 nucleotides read TGTGCCAGCACTCCTGACAGGGGGCGTACTGAAGCTTTCTTT.